The sequence of this T cell receptor (beta chain) was determined in a study of shared clonotypes between healthy human individuals. Overall study: Three CD4 naive, three CD4 memory, two CD8 naive and one CD8 memory plate were used per donor.

CD4+ cells underwent separation, giving CD45RA+ naive and CD45RA-negative memory subsets. Using immunoSEQ multiplex PCR, the repertoire was profiled, and TCRdb retains in-frame clones only, with some absent. The sample has more than 500,000 clones, approximately 94% seen once. CDR1 and CDR2 (germline): KGHSH, LQKENI. V lost 4 bases, J lost 1 base, and 4 bases stayed unmatched. This CDR3 region has 16 residues. The gene calls are TRBV18 and TRBJ2-2; the match to TRBD2 covers 9 bases. Sequencing used naive CD4+ T cells sorted from blood. The subset: CD45RA+ positively selected. The sequence derives from a woman aged 30 to 39 in good health. This chain's CDR3 is CASSLGLAQNTGELFF. In DNA form, the CDR3 reads TGTGCCAGCTCACTTGGACTAGCGCAGAACACCGGGGAGCTGTTTTTT.